Described below is a single TCR beta chain sequence and its context. The data were taken from a study of blood T cell repertoires in COVID-19. At the level of the study: Donors in the United States, Italy and Spain gave samples during acute or convalescent COVID-19.

The CDR3 length is 15 residues. The germline V gene encodes CDR1 GTSNPN and CDR2 SVGIG (reference sequence). J lost 7 bases, V lost 7 bases, and 17 bases had no gene match. Sequencing was performed with immunoSEQ multiplex PCR; in TCRdb, only in-frame clones are kept and a portion is missing. The sample lists roughly 73,000 clones, 90% seen once, with roughly 1.5% in the top ten. The sample was peripheral blood. V usage is TRBV30 and J usage is TRBJ1-1; 8 positions match TRBD1. The receptor comes from a man between 45 and 60 years old with acute or convalescent COVID-19. The CDR3 sequence: CAFSAPTGEAGEAFF. The CDR3 coding sequence is TGTGCCTTCTCGGCCCCGACAGGGGAGGCGGGTGAAGCTTTCTTT. The full variable domain, rest sourced from reference TRBV30 and TRBJ1-1, is SQTIHQWPATLVQPVGSPLSLECTVEGTSNPNLYWYRQAAGRGLQLLFYSVGIGQISSEVPQNLSASRPQDRQFILSSKKLLLSDSGFYLCAFSAPTGEAGEAFFGQGTRLTVV.